The next 25 T cell receptor beta chains were all read from a single sample in a study of response to subunit inactivated influenza vaccine. TCRdb called the RT-PCR reads again in MiXCR, with one record for every CDR3 protein. Of about 800,000 distinct CDR3 sequences detected, approximately 22% appear once; the ten largest clones hold about 9.4%. The sample consisted of PBMCs from blood, taken about 5 days after vaccination. The receptors shown here come from a man aged 45-60 years who received an inactivated influenza vaccine.

This clonotype was picked up a small number of times. The gene calls are TRBV28 and TRBJ2-5; D gene ambiguous. Germline CDR1 MDHEN, CDR2 SYDVKM. Trimming stripped 1 base from V and 5 bases from J, with 14 bases between. The CDR3 has 15 residues. The DNA for the CDR3 is TGTGCCAGCAGTTTATTCGGACCCAAAATTGAGACCCAGTACTTC. Translated, it gives CASSLFGPKIETQYF.

V is TRBV7-2 and J is TRBJ1-2, with a weak D call TRBD1 (5 bases). The germline V gene has CDR1 SGHTA and CDR2 FQGNSA. The CDR3 runs 14 residues. V lost 2 bases to trimming and J lost 4 bases, with 11 bases between them. In DNA form, the CDR3 reads TGTGCCAGCAGCTTAACGAGGGGATCCTATGGCTACACCTTC. Encoded protein: CASSLTRGSYGYTF.

This clonotype has only a few counts. The rearrangement uses TRBV10-1 and TRBJ2-1; D is unclear. Trimming pared 6 bases from V and 5 bases from J, leaving 11 bases between. Germline CDR1 is WNHNN and CDR2 is SYGVQD (reference sequence). The CDR3 runs 13 residues. As DNA, the CDR3 is TGCGCCAGCAGCCCCAGACCTAACAATGAGCAGTTCTTC. This sequence encodes CASSPRPNNEQFF.

This clonotype was seen a handful of times. The J gene is TRBJ2-3, the V gene TRBV20-1; 12 bases match TRBD1. Germline V gene data show CDR1 as DFQATT and CDR2 as SNEGSKA (reference sequence). The V segment lost 6 bases and the J segment 6 bases; nucleotides outside the gene matches: 7. This CDR3 has 14 amino acids. In DNA, the CDR3 is TGCAGTGCAGCCGGGACAGGGGGCGAGGATACGCAGTATTTT. Encoded protein: CSAAGTGGEDTQYF.

This clonotype was seen only a few times. The V call is TRBV3-1, the J call TRBJ2-2; a possible D gene is TRBD2 (6 bases). Germline V gives CDR1 LGHDT, CDR2 YNNKEL (reference sequence). V gave up 3 bases and J gave up 5 bases, with 10 bases separating them. The CDR3 loop spans 14 amino acids. The CDR3 DNA follows: TGTGCCAGCAGCCAGGGGGGAGTTACCGGGGAGCTGTTTTTT. Residues: CASSQGGVTGELFF.

This clonotype was detected ten times or more. This chain connects TRBV4-3 to TRBJ2-2, with D perhaps given as TRBD1 or TRBD2 (6 bases each). Trimming pared 0 bases from V and 2 bases from J, leaving 13 bases between. This CDR3 region has 17 residues. Germline assignment: CDR1 LGHNA and CDR2 YSLEER. The CDR3 region has the DNA TGCGCCAGCAGCCAAGATCTAGGGGGAGGAAACACCGGGGAGCTGTTTTTT. Translated, it gives CASSQDLGGGNTGELFF.

This clonotype was seen ten or more times. This rearrangement joins TRBV29-1 to TRBJ2-5, with a weak D call TRBD2 (6 bases). Germline loops: CDR1 SQVTM, CDR2 ANQGSEA. This CDR3 spans 12 amino acids. The CDR3 loop is CRGRWGVETQYF. CDR3 in DNA: TGCAGGGGCCGATGGGGGGTAGAGACCCAGTACTTC.

CDR3 sequence: CASKGTAGRGYGYTF. The DNA for the CDR3 is TGTGCCAGCAAAGGAACAGCCGGGAGGGGCTATGGCTACACCTTC. The chain has TRBV6-2 or TRBV6-3 and TRBJ1-2, with D possibly being TRBD1 (5 bases). This CDR3 spans 15 amino acids. Trimming shortened V by 7 bases and J by 4 bases, and 19 bases separated the two germline ends. CDR1 MNHEY and CDR2 SVGEGT come from the germline V gene.

The rearrangement joins TRBV28 to TRBJ2-7, with D possibly being TRBD1 (6 bases). CDR3 size: 15 residues. Trimming pared 0 bases from V and 0 bases from J, leaving 9 bases between. In germline, CDR1 is MDHEN, CDR2 SYDVKM. The CDR3 DNA reads TGTGCCAGCAGTTTATGGGGGACATTCTCCTACGAGCAGTACTTC. It encodes CASSLWGTFSYEQYF.

This clonotype showed up just a few times. The chain is built from TRBV5-1 and TRBJ2-2; 8 nucleotides align to TRBD1. Germline V gene sequence: CDR1 SGHRS, CDR2 YFSETQ. The J segment lost 2 bases and the V segment lost 4 bases, leaving 4 bases of the junction unmatched. CDR3 length equals 15 residues. This chain's CDR3 is CASSHGQGNTGELFF. The CDR3 coding sequence is TGCGCCAGCAGCCATGGACAGGGAAACACCGGGGAGCTGTTTTTT.

The sample holds a few counts of this clonotype. V usage is TRBV20-1 and J usage is TRBJ2-5, with 9 bases that match TRBD2. After removal of 5 bases from V and 2 bases from J, the junction contained 9 bases not matched to a gene. In germline, CDR1 is DFQATT, CDR2 SNEGSKA (reference sequence). CDR3 size: 15 residues. The CDR3 DNA reads as TGCAGTGCTCCTACCTTCGCGGGGGGGCAAGAGACCCAGTACTTC. It encodes CSAPTFAGGQETQYF.

In this sample, this clonotype turned up a few times. The rearrangement links TRBV6-1 to TRBJ1-6; D is unclear. This CDR3 spans 14 amino acids. CDR1 and CDR2 from the germline V gene are MNHNS and SASEGT. Trimming left V 5 bases short and J 4 bases short, with 9 bases between. CDR3 region: CASSLTEYNSPLHF. In DNA form, the CDR3 reads TGTGCCAGCAGTCTGACGGAATATAATTCACCCCTCCACTTT.

The CDR3 region is CASSPLEANQPQHF. DNA of the CDR3: TGTGCCAGCAGCCCCCTCGAGGCGAATCAGCCCCAGCATTTT. The chain carries TRBV7-9 and TRBJ1-5; D ambiguous. This CDR3 has 14 residues. V lost 5 bases and J 4 bases, leaving 12 bases between the germline ends. Germline CDR1 SEHNR, CDR2 FQNEAQ (reference sequence).

This chain joins TRBV5-5 and TRBJ2-7; 9 positions agree with TRBD1. There are 15 residues in the CDR3. The junction had 4 bases not matched to a gene; V was cut back by 0 bases and J by 3 bases. Germline loops: CDR1 SGHKS, CDR2 YYEKEE (reference sequence). The CDR3 DNA follows: TGTGCCAGCAGCTTGGGTTGGGACAGGGACTACGAGCAGTACTTC. This translates into CASSLGWDRDYEQYF.

The chain couples TRBV6-2 or TRBV6-3 to TRBJ2-1; 10 bases line up with TRBD1. There are 14 residues in the CDR3. Germline values: CDR1 MNHEY, CDR2 SVGEGT. V shed 6 bases, J shed 3 bases, and the junction held 2 bases outside the gene matches. In nucleotides, the CDR3 is TGTGCCAGCAGAAGGACAGGGGGCTACAATGAGCAGTTCTTC. It is translated as CASRRTGGYNEQFF.

There are a few counts of this clonotype. V gene TRBV20-1 combines with J gene TRBJ2-7; weak D call: TRBD2 (5 bases). The CDR3 covers 14 residues. Trimming shortened V by 4 bases and J by 4 bases, and 17 bases separated the two germline ends. Germline CDR1 and CDR2: DFQATT and SNEGSKA (reference sequence). The CDR3 is CSATAVRWAYEQYF. As DNA, the CDR3 is TGCAGTGCTACAGCGGTTCGATGGGCGTACGAGCAGTACTTC.

The chain links TRBV20-1 to TRBJ2-5; no definite D call. This CDR3 is 11 amino acids long. Trimming left V 3 bases short and J 4 bases short, with 6 bases between. Germline assignment: CDR1 DFQATT and CDR2 SNEGSKA (reference sequence). The CDR3, as DNA: TGCAGTGCTAGCGATTCAGAGACCCAGTACTTC. Translated: CSASDSETQYF.

This clonotype was detected only a few times. The CDR3 nucleotides read TGCAGTGCTATGACTGGGACTAGCGGGGGGGCCAATGAGCAGTTCTTC. Amino acids: CSAMTGTSGGANEQFF. This chain links TRBV20-1 with TRBJ2-1; the match to TRBD2 covers 16 bases. Looked up from germline, CDR1 is DFQATT and CDR2 is SNEGSKA (reference sequence). The CDR3 runs to 16 residues. Germline trimming cut 4 bases from V and 6 bases from J; bases unmatched to any gene: 6.

This clonotype was recorded a few times. The V call is TRBV12-3 or TRBV12-4, the J call TRBJ2-1; 10 bases agree with TRBD2. The V gene end was trimmed by 2 bases and the J gene end by 9 bases; junction bases not matched to a gene: 7. The CDR3 sequence is 15 residues long. CDR3: CASSLMQRGGAEQFF. The CDR3 DNA reads as TGTGCCAGCAGTTTAATGCAGCGGGGGGGCGCTGAGCAGTTCTTC.

The chain couples TRBV15 to TRBJ2-1, with D possibly TRBD2 on 6 matching bases. Germline-derived CDR1 and CDR2 are LNHNV and YYDKDF (reference sequence). The length of the CDR3 is 16 residues. The V end lost 8 bases, the J end lost 2 bases, and 19 bases lay between the germline ends. In DNA form, the CDR3 reads TGTGCCACCGCTGGAATAAGGGCTAGCGCCTACAATGAGCAGTTCTTC. It translates to CATAGIRASAYNEQFF.

This chain uses TRBV4-2 with TRBJ2-7, with D hard to call. V gave up 0 bases and J gave up 7 bases, with 10 bases separating them. CDR1 and CDR2 from the germline V gene are LGHNA and YNFKEQ. The CDR3 contains 13 residues. The CDR3 sequence is CASSQDKAREQYF. The CDR3 DNA is TGTGCCAGCAGCCAAGATAAGGCTAGAGAGCAGTACTTC.

This clonotype was found a few times. The rearrangement joins TRBV11-2 to TRBJ2-7, with no clear D. CDR1 SGHAT and CDR2 FQNNGV come from the germline V gene. This CDR3 region has 15 residues. The V end lost 2 bases, the J end lost 2 bases, and 13 bases lay between the germline ends. The DNA for the CDR3 is TGTGCCAGCAGCTTAAGTACGGTGCTTCCCTACGAGCAGTACTTC. Amino acids: CASSLSTVLPYEQYF.

The DNA for the CDR3 is TGCAGTGCTACAAGGACTAGCGGGAGGAGGTTATTCTTC. Its protein product is CSATRTSGRRLFF. The chain links TRBV20-1 to TRBJ2-1, with TRBD2 matching 14 bases. The CDR3 contains 13 residues. V shed 4 bases and J 16 bases; nucleotides not matched to a gene: 9. Germline CDR1 reads DFQATT; CDR2 reads SNEGSKA (reference sequence).

The chain uses TRBV20-1 and TRBJ2-1; D gene unclear. CDR3 length: 11 residues. Germline assignment: CDR1 DFQATT and CDR2 SNEGSKA (reference sequence). V lost 6 bases and J 10 bases, leaving 13 bases between the germline ends. Here the CDR3 reads CSAHSFPEQFF. CDR3 DNA: TGCAGTGCCCACAGTTTTCCCGAGCAGTTCTTC.

This clonotype was seen a handful of times. The genes are TRBV20-1 and TRBJ2-7; tentative D call: TRBD2 (5 bases). The CDR3 contains 12 residues. Germline V gives CDR1 DFQATT, CDR2 SNEGSKA (reference sequence). The CDR3 region has the DNA TGCAGCCCCCGGGGTGAAGTCGACGAGCAGTACTTC. Translating it yields CSPRGEVDEQYF.